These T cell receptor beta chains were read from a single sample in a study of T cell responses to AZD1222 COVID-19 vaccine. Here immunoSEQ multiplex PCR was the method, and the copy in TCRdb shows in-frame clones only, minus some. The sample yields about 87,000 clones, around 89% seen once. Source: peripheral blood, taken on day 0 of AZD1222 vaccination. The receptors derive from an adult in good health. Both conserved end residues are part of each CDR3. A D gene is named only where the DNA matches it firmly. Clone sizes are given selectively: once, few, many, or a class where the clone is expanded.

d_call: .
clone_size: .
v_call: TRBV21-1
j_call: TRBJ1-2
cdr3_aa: CAIERRNRARGYTF
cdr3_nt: TGTGCCATCGAACGCAGGAACAGGGCACGGGGCTACACCTTC

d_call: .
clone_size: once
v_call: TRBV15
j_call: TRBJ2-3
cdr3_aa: CATSARRGWEDTQYF
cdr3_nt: TGTGCCACCAGCGCCCGTCGGGGGTGGGAAGATACGCAGTATTTT

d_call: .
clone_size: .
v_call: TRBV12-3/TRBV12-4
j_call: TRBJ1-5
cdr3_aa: CASSQTQPQHF
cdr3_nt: TGTGCCAGCAGTCAGACTCAGCCCCAGCATTTT

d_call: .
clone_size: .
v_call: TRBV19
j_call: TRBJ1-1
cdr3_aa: CASSIQGTGTEAFF
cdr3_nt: TGTGCCAGTAGTATTCAGGGGACCGGCACTGAAGCTTTCTTT

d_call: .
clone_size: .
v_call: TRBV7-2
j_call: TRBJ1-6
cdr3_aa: CASSLVRNSPLHF
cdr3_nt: TGTGCCAGCAGCTTAGTCCGTAATTCACCCCTCCACTTT

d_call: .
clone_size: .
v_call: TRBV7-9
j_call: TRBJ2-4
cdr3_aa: CASSPAMDTPLAKNIQYF
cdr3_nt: TGTGCCAGCAGCCCGGCGATGGACACTCCACTAGCCAAAAACATTCAGTACTTC

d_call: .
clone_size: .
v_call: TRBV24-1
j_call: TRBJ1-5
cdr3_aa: CATSDRTVSNQPQHF
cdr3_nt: TGTGCCACCAGTGACCGGACGGTTTCAAATCAGCCCCAGCATTTT

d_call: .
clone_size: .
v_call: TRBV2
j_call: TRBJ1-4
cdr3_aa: CASRLDLPGATNEKLFF
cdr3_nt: TGTGCCAGCAGACTAGACCTGCCCGGGGCAACTAATGAAAAACTGTTTTTT

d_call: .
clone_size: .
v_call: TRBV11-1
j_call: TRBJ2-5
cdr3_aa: CASSADQGTETQYF
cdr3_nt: TGTGCCAGCAGCGCCGATCAGGGGACCGAGACCCAGTACTTC

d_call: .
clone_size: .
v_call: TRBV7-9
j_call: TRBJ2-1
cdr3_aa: CASSFFNFAGTVTYNEQFF
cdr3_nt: TGTGCCAGCAGCTTTTTTAATTTTGCCGGGACCGTCACCTACAATGAGCAGTTCTTC

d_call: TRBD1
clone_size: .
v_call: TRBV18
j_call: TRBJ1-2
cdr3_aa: CASSPWTGNYGYTF
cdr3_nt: TGTGCCAGCTCACCTTGGACAGGGAACTATGGCTACACCTTC

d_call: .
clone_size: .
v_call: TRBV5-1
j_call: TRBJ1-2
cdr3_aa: CASSLVPGNYGYTF
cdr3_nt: TGCGCCAGCAGCTTGGTTCCGGGCAACTATGGCTACACCTTC

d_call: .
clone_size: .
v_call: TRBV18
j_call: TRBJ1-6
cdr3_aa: CASSQAGGMDSPLHF
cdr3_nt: TGTGCCAGCTCCCAGGCGGGAGGGATGGACTCACCCCTCCACTTT

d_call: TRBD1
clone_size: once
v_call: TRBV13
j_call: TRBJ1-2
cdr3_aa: CASSQVQGLGGYTF
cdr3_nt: TGTGCCAGCAGCCAAGTACAGGGGTTGGGTGGCTACACCTTC

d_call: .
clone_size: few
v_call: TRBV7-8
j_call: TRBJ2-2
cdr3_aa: CASSPVVGSGELFF
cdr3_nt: TGTGCCAGCAGCCCCGTAGTAGGGAGCGGGGAGCTGTTTTTT

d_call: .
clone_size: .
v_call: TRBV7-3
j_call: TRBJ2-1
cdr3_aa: CASRPTQGYEQFF
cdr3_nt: TGTGCCAGCAGACCAACTCAGGGCTATGAGCAGTTCTTC

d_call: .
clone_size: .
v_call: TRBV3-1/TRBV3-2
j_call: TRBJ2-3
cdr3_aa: CASRRGARTDTQYF
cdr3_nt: TGTGCCAGCAGACGGGGGGCCCGCACAGATACGCAGTATTTT

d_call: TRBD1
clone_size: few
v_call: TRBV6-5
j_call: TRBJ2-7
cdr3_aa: CASSSNRGSFYEQYF
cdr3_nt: TGTGCCAGCAGTTCAAACAGGGGGTCCTTCTACGAGCAGTACTTC